This TCR beta chain was obtained from a study of T cell clones after liver transplantation. Study-level information: In this trial, immunosuppression withdrawal was attempted within 2 years of liver transplant. As an antigen-independent comparator, third-party-reactive TCRbeta sequences came from pre-transplant mixed lymphocyte reactions. Study results and caveats: Rather than being deleted, graft donor-reactive T cells may have moved into the graft.

This table comes from immunoSEQ multiplex PCR, and its TCRdb copy is limited to in-frame clones, with some not included. The repertoire includes tens of thousands of clones, roughly 71% of them detected once, and 7.5% to 10% sits in the top ten. Sorting of unstimulated PBMCs yielded separate CD3+CD4+ and CD3+CD8+ fractions. A single count supports this clone. The target antigen is unknown. This receptor was taken from a human patient who received a liver transplant. Some of the T cells might come from the graft donor. The sample was CD4+ T cells from blood, taken at the 22-month timepoint.

CDR3 in amino acids: CASSSPSWGNTEAFF. Here the CDR3 DNA reads TGTGCCAGCAGCTCGCCATCTTGGGGGAACACTGAAGCTTTCTTT. This rearrangement joins TRBV5-4 to TRBJ1-1, with unresolved D. The CDR3 spans 15 residues. Trimming removed 3 bases from V and 1 base from J, with 13 bases in between. Germline V gene data show CDR1 as SGHNT and CDR2 as YYREEE (reference sequence).